Below are 30 T cell receptor beta chains sequenced from a single sample in a study of shared clonotypes between healthy human individuals. Naive CD8 cells comprised CD45RO-negative, CCR7-positively selected cells, excluding terminally differentiated effector memory CD45RA+ cells. Libraries were prepared by immunoSEQ multiplex PCR; TCRdb keeps only in-frame clonotypes and omits some of them. This table holds roughly 590,000 clones, around 95% found once. The sample consisted of naive CD8+ T cells sorted from blood. The source is a woman aged 25 to 39 in good health.

The gene calls are TRBV5-1 and TRBJ2-5; D ambiguous. V lost 0 bases to trimming and J lost 3 bases, with 3 bases between them. CDR1 and CDR2 from the germline V gene are SGHRS and YFSETQ. There are 12 residues in the CDR3. Here the CDR3 reads CASSLGKETQYF. In DNA form, the CDR3 reads TGCGCCAGCAGCTTGGGGAAAGAGACCCAGTACTTC. The whole variable domain, filled in from reference TRBV5-1 and TRBJ2-5, reads KAGVTQTPRYLIKTRGQQVTLSCSPISGHRSVSWYQQTPGQGLQFLFEYFSETQRNKGNFPGRFSGRQFSNSRSEMNVSTLELGDSALYLCASSLGKETQYFGPGTRLLVL.

V gene TRBV4-2 combines with J gene TRBJ2-2; D is undetermined. V lost 4 bases, J lost 10 bases, and 7 bases lay in between. The germline gives CDR1 LGHNA, CDR2 YNFKEQ. CDR3 size: 11 residues. The CDR3 DNA is TGTGCCAGCAGCCTCTCGGAGGAGCTGTTTTTT. As protein: CASSLSEELFF.

This chain joins TRBV19 and TRBJ2-7, with D maybe TRBD2 (5 bases). Germline values: CDR1 LNHDA, CDR2 SQIVND (reference sequence). V gave up 3 bases and J gave up 3 bases, with 12 bases separating them. This CDR3 has 14 amino acids. CDR3 amino acids: CASSIGLGNYEQYF. The DNA for the CDR3 is TGTGCCAGTAGTATCGGACTGGGGAACTACGAGCAGTACTTC.

The CDR3 DNA reads TGTGCCAGCAGTTCTCCTTCTAGCGGCCCCTACAATGAGCAGTTCTTC. It encodes CASSSPSSGPYNEQFF. This rearrangement joins TRBV2 to TRBJ2-1; TRBD2 matches 7 bases. Losses at the gene ends were 5 bases for V and 2 bases for J; bases not matched to a gene: 9. This CDR3 region has 16 residues. Germline values: CDR1 SNHLY, CDR2 FYNNEI. Variable domain in full (rest from reference TRBV2 and TRBJ2-1): EPEVTQTPSHQVTQMGQEVILRCVPISNHLYFYWYRQILGQKVEFLVSFYNNEISEKSEIFDDQFSVERPDGSNFTLKIRSTKLEDSAMYFCASSSPSSGPYNEQFFGPGTRLTVL.

The rearrangement joins TRBV19 to TRBJ2-3, with D perhaps matching TRBD1 (6 bases). V was pared by 4 bases and J by 3 bases, with 14 bases between. Germline V lookup: CDR1 LNHDA, CDR2 SQIVND (reference sequence). This CDR3 contains 15 residues. The CDR3 sequence is CASSNKQGPTDTQYF. The CDR3 DNA reads as TGTGCCAGTAGTAACAAACAGGGACCAACAGATACGCAGTATTTT.

The chain uses TRBV5-1 and TRBJ2-7; D is possibly TRBD1 or TRBD2 (5 bases each). V was pared by 4 bases and J by 1 base, with 15 bases between. Germline lookup yields CDR1 SGHRS and CDR2 YFSETQ. CDR3 size: 15 residues. The CDR3 DNA is TGCGCCAGCAGCCCCGGGACCGGGACGTCCTACGAGCAGTACTTC. It specifies CASSPGTGTSYEQYF.

V usage is TRBV9 and J usage is TRBJ2-5, with 11 positions matching TRBD2. The CDR3 totals 16 residues. CDR1 SGDLS and CDR2 YYNGEE come from the germline V gene. The V and J ends lost 1 base and 5 bases, in that order; junction bases with no gene match: 7. CDR3 region: CASSVLAGGLTETQYF. As DNA, the CDR3 is TGTGCCAGCAGCGTATTAGCGGGAGGGCTCACGGAGACCCAGTACTTC.

The CDR3 region is CASSLDQGTYEQYF. For the CDR3, the DNA is TGTGCCAGCAGCTTAGACCAGGGTACCTACGAGCAGTACTTC. The rearrangement joins TRBV7-6 to TRBJ2-7; tentative D call: TRBD1 (5 bases). Looked up from germline, CDR1 is SGHVS and CDR2 is FNYEAQ. This CDR3 comprises 14 residues. The V end was cut by 1 base, the J end by 2 bases, with 9 bases between.

The chain has TRBV10-2 and TRBJ2-3; TRBD2 is a possible D gene (6 bases). Trimming removed 5 bases from V and 2 bases from J, with 14 bases in between. This CDR3 is 15 amino acids long. Germline values: CDR1 WSHSY, CDR2 SAAADI. The CDR3 spells CASSPDYQNTDTQYF. The CDR3 bases are TGCGCCAGCAGTCCGGACTACCAAAACACAGATACGCAGTATTTT.

V is TRBV15 and J is TRBJ2-2; the D gene is possibly TRBD2 (5 bases). CDR3 length: 14 residues. Germline V gene lookup returns CDR1 LNHNV and CDR2 YYDKDF (reference sequence). Trimming pared 3 bases from V and 4 bases from J, leaving 9 bases between. This chain's CDR3 is CATSSGESTGELFF. Here the CDR3 DNA reads TGTGCCACCAGCAGTGGGGAGAGCACCGGGGAGCTGTTTTTT.

The chain has TRBV28 and TRBJ2-2; no definite D call. This CDR3 region has 13 residues. V was trimmed by 3 bases and J by 6 bases, leaving 8 bases between them. Germline CDR1 reads MDHEN; CDR2 reads SYDVKM. The CDR3 DNA reads as TGTGCCAGCAGTTTTGGGTATTCCGGGGAGCTGTTTTTT. It is translated as CASSFGYSGELFF. The variable domain in full, with the rest retrieved from reference TRBV28 and TRBJ2-2, is DVKVTQSSRYLVKRTGEKVFLECVQDMDHENMFWYRQDPGLGLRLIYFSYDVKMKEKGDIPEGYSVSREKKERFSLILESASTNQTSMYLCASSFGYSGELFFGEGSRLTVL.

The CDR3 nucleotides are TGTGCCAGCAGCTCATACGGGCGGGGAAGGGTGGATGAGCAGTTCTTC. Protein: CASSSYGRGRVDEQFF. This rearrangement joins TRBV11-2 to TRBJ2-1; tentative D call: TRBD2 (6 bases). Germline-derived CDR1 and CDR2 are SGHAT and FQNNGV. V was cut by 4 bases and J by 8 bases, with 21 bases left in between. The CDR3 spans 16 residues.

The chain uses TRBV5-4 and TRBJ2-7; 7 nucleotides line up with TRBD1. CDR1 is SGHNT and CDR2 is YYREEE in the germline V gene (reference sequence). This CDR3 is 15 amino acids long. After removal of 3 bases from V and 4 bases from J, the junction contained 10 bases not matched to a gene. CDR3: CASSSHWTGTYEQYF. CDR3 bases: TGTGCCAGCAGCTCTCATTGGACAGGCACTTACGAGCAGTACTTC.

V usage is TRBV7-8 and J usage is TRBJ1-1, with 7 bases matching TRBD1. The CDR3 has 15 residues. From germline, CDR1 is SGHVS and CDR2 FQNEAQ. The V gene end was trimmed by 5 bases and the J gene end by 0 bases; junction bases not matched to a gene: 6. CDR3 bases: TGTGCCAGCAGCCCACCGGGACAGCTGAACACTGAAGCTTTCTTT. It specifies CASSPPGQLNTEAFF.

The chain couples TRBV19 to TRBJ2-1; perhaps D is TRBD1 or TRBD2 (5 bases each). This CDR3 region has 17 residues. The ends were cut back, 1 base at V and 3 bases at J, with 16 bases in the middle. The germline CDR1 and CDR2 sequences are LNHDA and SQIVND (reference sequence). In DNA form, the CDR3 reads TGTGCCAGTAGTATAGGGGGGATCCCGCCCTACTACAATGAGCAGTTCTTC. This translates into CASSIGGIPPYYNEQFF.

The chain carries TRBV7-9 and TRBJ2-7; no clear D gene. V was pared by 5 bases and J by 3 bases, with 17 bases between. This CDR3 spans 15 amino acids. The germline CDR1 and CDR2 sequences are SEHNR and FQNEAQ (reference sequence). The CDR3: CASSPGASINYEQYF. CDR3 in DNA: TGTGCCAGCAGCCCCGGAGCGAGCATAAACTACGAGCAGTACTTC. Filled out from reference TRBV7-9 and TRBJ2-7, the complete variable domain reads DTGVSQNPRHKITKRGQNVTFRCDPISEHNRLYWYRQTLGQGPEFLTYFQNEAQLEKSRLLSDRFSAERPKGSFSTLEIQRTEQGDSAMYLCASSPGASINYEQYFGPGTRLTVT.

This chain links TRBV7-3 with TRBJ2-2; 11 bases are shared with TRBD2. Germline CDR1 SGHTA, CDR2 FQGTGA. The V and J ends lost 3 bases and 4 bases, in that order; junction bases with no gene match: 13. The CDR3 has 19 amino acids. CDR3 amino acids: CASSFYHTTSGSGTGELFF. For the CDR3, the DNA is TGTGCCAGCAGCTTCTATCACACCACTAGCGGGAGTGGCACCGGGGAGCTGTTTTTT.

CDR3 DNA sequence: TGCAGCGTTTATGGGCTTTACAATGAGCAGTTCTTC. Protein: CSVYGLYNEQFF. The chain joins TRBV29-1 to TRBJ2-1; unclear D gene. Germline V gives CDR1 SQVTM, CDR2 ANQGSEA. V was cut by 5 bases and J by 4 bases, with 9 bases left in between. This CDR3 region has 12 residues.

This clone was observed a single time. The chain couples TRBV25-1 to TRBJ1-3, with a tentative D call TRBD1 (5 bases). With 8 bases removed from V and 2 bases from J, the gap between germline ends came to 10 bases. Per germline, CDR1 MGHDK and CDR2 SYGVNS. The CDR3 runs 13 residues. The CDR3 DNA sequence: TGTGCCAGCGGGCAGGGAGCTGGAAACACCATATATTTT. It is translated as CASGQGAGNTIYF.

This CDR3 is CASSPLTGMRAEAFF. As DNA, the CDR3 is TGTGCCAGCAGCCCCCTGACAGGGATGCGTGCTGAAGCTTTCTTT. The J gene is TRBJ1-1, the V gene TRBV11-2; 7 bases map to TRBD1. V trimming: 5 bases; J trimming: 6 bases; junction bases outside the gene matches: 12. From germline, CDR1 is SGHAT and CDR2 FQNNGV. The CDR3 loop spans 15 amino acids.

The rearrangement links TRBV12-5 to TRBJ2-3; D gene uncertain. This CDR3 is built from 13 residues. V gave up 1 base and J gave up 4 bases, with 6 bases separating them. Germline loops: CDR1 LGHNT, CDR2 FRNRAP. This CDR3 reads CASGLGQADTQYF. The CDR3 nucleotides read TGTGCTAGTGGTTTGGGGCAGGCAGATACGCAGTATTTT.

J is TRBJ2-7 and V is TRBV10-2, with D perhaps given as TRBD1 or TRBD2 (5 bases each). Germline V gene data show CDR1 as WSHSY and CDR2 as SAAADI. V lost 2 bases and J 9 bases, leaving 14 bases between the germline ends. The CDR3 loop spans 13 amino acids. DNA of the CDR3: TGCGCCAGCAGTGAGACAGGAGGAATGGCGCAGTACTTC. Translation gives CASSETGGMAQYF.

The chain is built from TRBV6-5 and TRBJ1-2, with a possible D match to TRBD1 (5 bases). V was trimmed by 2 bases and J by 2 bases, leaving 9 bases between them. The CDR3 consists of 14 residues. Germline CDR1 MNHEY, CDR2 SVGAGI. The chain's CDR3 is CASSYGEGNYGYTF. DNA of the CDR3: TGTGCCAGCAGTTACGGGGAGGGGAACTATGGCTACACCTTC.

V usage is TRBV6-1 and J usage is TRBJ1-2; a weak D match, TRBD1 (6 bases). CDR3 length: 12 amino acids. V lost 2 bases to trimming and J lost 9 bases, with 10 bases between them. Germline V CDR1 and CDR2: MNHNS, SASEGT. The CDR3 DNA sequence: TGTGCCAGCAGTGAACTAGGGACAAGCTACACCTTC. It encodes CASSELGTSYTF.

This sequence joins TRBV5-1 and TRBJ2-7; D is undetermined. This CDR3 has 13 amino acids. Germline V gene data show CDR1 as SGHRS and CDR2 as YFSETQ. Trimming pared 6 bases from V and 0 bases from J, leaving 10 bases between. The CDR3 is CASMGEGSYEQYF. CDR3 coding DNA: TGCGCCAGCATGGGTGAAGGCTCCTACGAGCAGTACTTC.

The J gene is TRBJ2-3, the V gene TRBV7-6, with TRBD1 matching over 9 bases. Germline CDR1 SGHVS, CDR2 FNYEAQ. This CDR3 has 16 residues. The junction had 12 bases not matched to a gene; V was cut back by 5 bases and J by 6 bases. Written as DNA, the CDR3 is TGTGCCAGCAGCCTGCCCGGGACAGGGAGTGGGGATACGCAGTATTTT. It codes for CASSLPGTGSGDTQYF.

This chain connects TRBV7-3 to TRBJ2-3; D not resolved. CDR1 SGHTA and CDR2 FQGTGA come from the germline V gene. The CDR3 extends over 12 amino acids. With 2 bases removed from V and 4 bases from J, the gap between germline ends came to 4 bases. CDR3 region: CASSLDSDTQYF. The CDR3 DNA reads as TGTGCCAGCAGCTTAGACTCAGATACGCAGTATTTT. The variable domain in full, completed from reference TRBV7-3 and TRBJ2-3, reads GAGVSQTPSNKVTEKGKYVELRCDPISGHTALYWYRQSLGQGPEFLIYFQGTGAADDSGLPNDRFFAVRPEGSVSTLKIQRTERGDSAVYLCASSLDSDTQYFGPGTRLTVL.

In this sample, this clone turned up once. The chain links TRBV20-1 to TRBJ2-1; D remains unclear. The germline V and J ends were trimmed by 7 bases and 8 bases, with 12 bases remaining between them. Germline CDR1 reads DFQATT; CDR2 reads SNEGSKA (reference sequence). This CDR3 has 11 amino acids. In DNA, the CDR3 is TGCAGTGTGTATATCATCCATGAGCAGTTCTTC. Translation gives CSVYIIHEQFF.

The chain is built from TRBV5-6 and TRBJ2-5, with TRBD1 matching 9 bases. V shed 3 bases and J 5 bases; nucleotides not matched to a gene: 5. This CDR3 region has 14 residues. The germline gives CDR1 SGHDT, CDR2 YYEEEE. The CDR3 DNA reads as TGTGCCAGCAGCTCAGACGGGACAGGGGAGACCCAGTACTTC. Its translation: CASSSDGTGETQYF.

The V gene is TRBV4-1, the J gene TRBJ2-3, with a possible D match to TRBD2 (6 bases). CDR1 MGHRA and CDR2 YSYEKL come from the germline V gene. Trimming stripped 0 bases from V and 2 bases from J, with 9 bases between. This CDR3 has 15 amino acids. The CDR3 DNA is TGCGCCAGCAGCCAAGATCCTAGCGTCACAGATACGCAGTATTTT. Translated, it gives CASSQDPSVTDTQYF.